Each of the 21 T cell receptor beta chains below was sequenced from the same sample in a study of OX40 agonist ivuxolimab in advanced cancers. TCRdb keeps only in-frame clones here, not all; method: immunoSEQ multiplex PCR. The sample records 92,000 or so clones, 84% being singletons. The sample in question was CD4+ or CD8+ T cells sorted from blood, obtained in a trial of the OX40 agonist ivuxolimab. The receptor source for this set is an adult with an advanced solid tumor such as melanoma, head and neck, liver or kidney cancer.

This sequence joins TRBV6-5 and TRBJ2-3; no firm D call. The length of the CDR3 is 12 residues. Germline V gene lookup returns CDR1 MNHEY and CDR2 SVGAGI. V was trimmed by 6 bases and J by 6 bases, leaving 10 bases between them. The chain's CDR3 is CASSSDTDTQYF. The CDR3 DNA sequence: TGTGCCAGCAGCTCTGACACGGATACGCAGTATTTT.

This clone was seen only once. The rearrangement joins TRBV6-1 to TRBJ2-1; TRBD2 matches at 9 bases. V lost 4 bases, J lost 8 bases, and 12 bases stayed unmatched. The CDR3 sequence is 16 residues long. Per germline, CDR1 MNHNS and CDR2 SASEGT. CDR3 protein: CASSAVAGASSHEQFF. In DNA, the CDR3 is TGTGCCAGCAGTGCGGTAGCGGGGGCCTCCTCCCATGAGCAGTTCTTC.

This rearrangement joins TRBV13 to TRBJ2-1, with D uncertain. V lost 2 bases and J 9 bases, leaving 5 bases between the germline ends. The CDR3 extends over 11 amino acids. From germline, CDR1 is PRHDT and CDR2 FYEKMQ (reference sequence). CDR3 sequence (DNA): TGTGCCAGCAGCTTAAACGGTGAGCAGTTCTTC. Translating gives CASSLNGEQFF.

V is TRBV19 and J is TRBJ1-2, with 9 positions matching TRBD1. The CDR3 loop spans 13 amino acids. The V segment lost 1 base and the J segment 8 bases; nucleotides outside the gene matches: 2. The germline V gene encodes CDR1 LNHDA and CDR2 SQIVND (reference sequence). The DNA of the CDR3 is TGTGCCAGTAGTATAGTTACAGGGGGCGGCTACACCTTC. The encoded protein is CASSIVTGGGYTF.

The chain combines TRBV5-6 with TRBJ1-5; D ambiguous. The germline gives CDR1 SGHDT, CDR2 YYEEEE. The length of the CDR3 is 17 residues. V was trimmed by 1 base and J by 0 bases, leaving 14 bases between them. This CDR3 reads CASSLNADQNSNQPQHF. CDR3 DNA sequence: TGTGCCAGCAGCTTGAACGCAGATCAGAATAGCAATCAGCCCCAGCATTTT. Using reference TRBV5-6 and TRBJ1-5 for the parts outside the CDR3, the full variable domain is DAGVTQSPTHLIKTRGQQVTLRCSPKSGHDTVSWYQQALGQGPQFIFQYYEEEERQRGNFPDRFSGHQFPNYSSELNVNALLLGDSALYLCASSLNADQNSNQPQHFGDGTRLSIL.

The chain links TRBV29-1 to TRBJ1-4; TRBD1 matches 10 bases. Germline-derived CDR1 and CDR2 are SQVTM and ANQGSEA. Germline trimming cut 3 bases from V and 5 bases from J; bases unmatched to any gene: 0. This CDR3 spans 13 amino acids. For the CDR3, the DNA is TGCAGCGTTGAGGACAGGGGGAATGAAAAACTGTTTTTT. Translated: CSVEDRGNEKLFF.

The J gene is TRBJ1-1, the V gene TRBV10-2; D is uncertain. The CDR3 spans 13 residues. Between the trimmed V and J ends, which lost 4 bases and 4 bases, there was a span of 10 bases. Germline-derived CDR1 and CDR2 are WSHSY and SAAADI. The CDR3 DNA sequence: TGCGCCAGCAGTGGGAAGAGTTTCACTGAAGCTTTCTTT. Translation gives CASSGKSFTEAFF.

The rearrangement uses TRBV27 and TRBJ1-2; 7 bases map to TRBD1. The CDR3 spans 14 residues. CDR1 is MNHEY, CDR2 SMNVEV, per germline (reference sequence). V trimming: 6 bases; J trimming: 3 bases; junction bases outside the gene matches: 7. CDR3 nucleotides: TGTGCCAGCAGACCGGGACAGCTCTACTATGGCTACACCTTC. The encoded protein is CASRPGQLYYGYTF.

V is TRBV5-6 and J is TRBJ1-3; D remains ambiguous. Germline V lookup: CDR1 SGHDT, CDR2 YYEEEE. V lost 0 bases and J lost 1, with 8 bases in between. The CDR3 is 15 residues long. The DNA of the CDR3 is TGTGCCAGCAGCTTGGACCGTACATCTGGAAACACCATATATTTT. This encodes CASSLDRTSGNTIYF.

The rearrangement uses TRBV5-1 and TRBJ1-2, with 7 nucleotides matching TRBD1. This CDR3 has 15 residues. Germline loops: CDR1 SGHRS, CDR2 YFSETQ. After removal of 4 bases from V and 0 bases from J, the junction contained 6 bases not matched to a gene. DNA of the CDR3: TGCGCCAGCAGCACAGACGGGACAGCTAACTATGGCTACACCTTC. Amino acid sequence: CASSTDGTANYGYTF.

The rearrangement links TRBV7-9 to TRBJ2-7; the match to TRBD1 covers 7 bases. Germline trimming cut 5 bases from V and 3 bases from J; bases unmatched to any gene: 10. Germline V lookup: CDR1 SEHNR, CDR2 FQNEAQ (reference sequence). The CDR3 consists of 15 residues. The CDR3 DNA is TGTGCCAGCAGCCCCTCCGGGGCAGGGGGCTACGAGCAGTACTTC. Its translation is CASSPSGAGGYEQYF. Based on the CDR3 plus reference TRBV7-9 and TRBJ2-7, the full variable domain is DTGVSQNPRHKITKRGQNVTFRCDPISEHNRLYWYRQTLGQGPEFLTYFQNEAQLEKSRLLSDRFSAERPKGSFSTLEIQRTEQGDSAMYLCASSPSGAGGYEQYFGPGTRLTVT.

The chain carries TRBV6-6 and TRBJ2-7, with 8 nucleotides matching TRBD1. Per germline, CDR1 MNHNY and CDR2 SVGAGI (reference sequence). J gave up 4 bases and V 4 bases, and 6 bases lay outside the gene matches. The CDR3 spans 14 residues. The DNA for the CDR3 is TGTGCCAGCAGTTCACAGGGGGTGGCTTACGAGCAGTACTTC. As protein: CASSSQGVAYEQYF.

The V call is TRBV7-8, the J call TRBJ1-3; TRBD1 is a possible D gene (5 bases). The CDR3 spans 15 residues. Germline CDR1 SGHVS, CDR2 FQNEAQ. Trimming shortened V by 5 bases and J by 4 bases, and 15 bases separated the two germline ends. The CDR3 nucleotides are TGTGCCAGCAGCATGGGGCCGTTCGCCGGAAACACCATATATTTT. Encoded protein: CASSMGPFAGNTIYF.

The J gene is TRBJ1-2, the V gene TRBV6-1; D is undetermined. The germline V gene encodes CDR1 MNHNS and CDR2 SASEGT. This CDR3 has 15 residues. The ends were cut back, 3 bases at V and 3 bases at J, with 14 bases in the middle. The DNA of the CDR3 is TGTGCCAGCAGTGAGCATTTTAAGGTTGACTATGGCTACACCTTC. It codes for CASSEHFKVDYGYTF.

The V call is TRBV15, the J call TRBJ1-1; no firm D call. Germline-derived CDR1 and CDR2 are LNHNV and YYDKDF (reference sequence). This CDR3 has 14 residues. Trimming pared 0 bases from V and 5 bases from J, leaving 10 bases between. As DNA, the CDR3 is TGTGCCACCAGCAGAGACCTCGTTGGGACTGAAGCTTTCTTT. Encoded protein: CATSRDLVGTEAFF.

The rearrangement joins TRBV7-9 to TRBJ1-1, with D uncertain. CDR3 length equals 12 residues. The V end lost 4 bases, the J end lost 6 bases, and 9 bases lay between the germline ends. Germline V gene lookup returns CDR1 SEHNR and CDR2 FQNEAQ (reference sequence). The CDR3 protein is CASSSRQAEAFF. Here the CDR3 DNA reads TGTGCCAGCAGCTCGCGCCAAGCTGAAGCTTTCTTT.

This rearrangement joins TRBV5-1 to TRBJ2-2, with 7 bases aligning to TRBD2. From germline, CDR1 is SGHRS and CDR2 YFSETQ. The CDR3 length is 17 residues. V was clipped by 0 bases and J by 2 bases; unmatched bases: 7. The CDR3 loop is CASSLGPTSSNTGELFF. The CDR3 DNA reads TGCGCCAGCAGCTTGGGGCCGACTAGCAGCAACACCGGGGAGCTGTTTTTT. The variable domain in full, with the rest retrieved from reference TRBV5-1 and TRBJ2-2, is KAGVTQTPRYLIKTRGQQVTLSCSPISGHRSVSWYQQTPGQGLQFLFEYFSETQRNKGNFPGRFSGRQFSNSRSEMNVSTLELGDSALYLCASSLGPTSSNTGELFFGEGSRLTVL.

The chain uses TRBV18 and TRBJ2-1, with a possible D match to TRBD1 (5 bases). Germline CDR1 and CDR2: KGHSH and LQKENI. Trimming pared 2 bases from V and 8 bases from J, leaving 10 bases between. This CDR3 region has 13 residues. The CDR3 sequence: CASSPRKGDEQFF. CDR3 in DNA: TGTGCCAGCTCACCAAGGAAAGGGGATGAGCAGTTCTTC.

The CDR3 coding sequence is TGTGCCAGCAGCTTAAGGCGAGATACGCAGTATTTT. It yields the protein CASSLRRDTQYF. The chain links TRBV11-2 to TRBJ2-3, with D unclear. The CDR3 loop spans 12 amino acids. Germline lookup yields CDR1 SGHAT and CDR2 FQNNGV. Trimming shortened V by 2 bases and J by 5 bases, and 5 bases separated the two germline ends.

V and J are TRBV27 and TRBJ2-2; D remains ambiguous. The ends were cut back, 1 base at V and 1 base at J, with 7 bases in the middle. Germline V lookup: CDR1 MNHEY, CDR2 SMNVEV (reference sequence). CDR3 size: 15 residues. This CDR3 is CASSLWLGNTGELFF. CDR3 nucleotides: TGTGCCAGCAGTTTATGGCTGGGGAACACCGGGGAGCTGTTTTTT.

The chain employs TRBV6-5 and TRBJ1-1, with a possible D match to TRBD1 (5 bases). The germline V and J ends were trimmed by 5 bases and 4 bases, with 14 bases remaining between them. This CDR3 spans 14 amino acids. Germline assignment: CDR1 MNHEY and CDR2 SVGAGI. This CDR3 is CASSPGGRGTEAFF. The CDR3 nucleotides read TGTGCCAGCAGTCCTGGGGGTCGAGGCACTGAAGCTTTCTTT.